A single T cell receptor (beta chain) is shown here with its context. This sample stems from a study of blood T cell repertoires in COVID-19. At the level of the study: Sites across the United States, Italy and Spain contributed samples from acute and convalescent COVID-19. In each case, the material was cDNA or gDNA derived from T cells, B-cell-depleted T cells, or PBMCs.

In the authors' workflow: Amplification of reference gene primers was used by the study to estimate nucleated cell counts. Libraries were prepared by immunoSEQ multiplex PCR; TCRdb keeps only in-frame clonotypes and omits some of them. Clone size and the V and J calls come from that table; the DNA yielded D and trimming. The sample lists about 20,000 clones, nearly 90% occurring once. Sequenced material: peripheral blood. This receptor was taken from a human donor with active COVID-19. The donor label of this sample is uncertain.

The CDR3, as DNA: TGTGCCACCACTATGGTCCATTTT. It specifies CATTMVHF. The genes are TRBV19 and TRBJ1-5; D is unresolved. Per the germline V gene, CDR1 is LNHDA and CDR2 is SQIVND (reference sequence). The CDR3 spans 8 residues. With 10 bases removed from V and 16 bases from J, the gap between germline ends came to 11 bases. Together with reference TRBV19 and TRBJ1-5, the CDR3 gives the full variable domain: DGGITQSPKYLFRKEGQNVTLSCEQNLNHDAMYWYRQDPGQGLRLIYYSQIVNDFQKGDIAEGYSVSREKKESFPLTVTSAQKNPTAFYLCATTMVHFGDGTRLSIL.